Shown below are 18 T cell receptor beta chains from a single sample sequenced in a study of T-cell memory formation after mild COVID-19. TCRdb used MiXCR to reprocess the 5' RACE reads, holding one entry per CDR3 protein. Of 350,000 to 450,000 distinct CDR3 sequences listed, approximately 15% are singletons. The specimen sequenced was PBMCs or a T cell subset sorted from them (not recorded which). The receptors derive from a man in his late teens or twenties who had mild COVID-19 (a few samples of this study predate the infection). Cell type and time point are not known.

This clonotype has a handful of counts. The chain is built from TRBV20-1 and TRBJ1-5; 9 bases map to TRBD1. Germline trimming cut 6 bases from V and 3 bases from J; bases unmatched to any gene: 6. Germline CDR1 reads DFQATT; CDR2 reads SNEGSKA (reference sequence). This CDR3 region has 14 residues. The CDR3: CSAPGTGINQPQHF. The CDR3 coding sequence is TGCAGTGCCCCCGGGACAGGGATCAATCAGCCCCAGCATTTT.

The chain carries TRBV7-2 and TRBJ2-3; D possibly matches TRBD1 or TRBD2 (6 bases each). The CDR3 totals 14 residues. Germline V gene lookup returns CDR1 SGHTA and CDR2 FQGNSA. V was cut by 1 base and J by 6 bases, with 11 bases left in between. The CDR3 DNA reads TGTGCCAGCAGCTTAGTGGGGGGCCGTGATACGCAGTATTTT. Translating it yields CASSLVGGRDTQYF.

This chain joins TRBV3-1 and TRBJ1-2; D gene ambiguous. Germline-derived CDR1 and CDR2 are LGHDT and YNNKEL (reference sequence). The CDR3 sequence is 13 residues long. Trimming left V 1 base short and J 1 base short, with 4 bases between. The CDR3 nucleotides are TGTGCCAGCAGCCAAGCCGTTAACTATGGCTACACCTTC. It translates to CASSQAVNYGYTF.

This clonotype was counted ten times or more. V is TRBV4-3 and J is TRBJ1-2; possible D gene TRBD1, 5 bases. CDR1 is LGHNA and CDR2 is YSLEER in the germline V gene. The length of the CDR3 is 17 residues. V was pared by 0 bases and J by 2 bases, with 16 bases between. Here the CDR3 reads CASSQEGLGARNYGYTF. CDR3 DNA: TGCGCCAGCAGCCAAGAAGGGTTAGGGGCGCGAAACTATGGCTACACCTTC.

This sequence joins TRBV12-5 and TRBJ2-3, with D possibly TRBD2 on 6 matching bases. The CDR3 covers 15 residues. The germline V gene encodes CDR1 LGHNT and CDR2 FRNRAP. V lost 11 bases and J 0 bases, leaving 18 bases between the germline ends. The DNA for the CDR3 is TGTGCTGCAACTCGGGGGATTGGTAGCACAGATACGCAGTATTTT. It codes for CAATRGIGSTDTQYF. Using reference TRBV12-5 and TRBJ2-3 for the parts outside the CDR3, the full variable domain is DARVTQTPRHKVTEMGQEVTMRCQPILGHNTVFWYRQTMMQGLELLAYFRNRAPLDDSGMPKDRFSAEMPDATLATLKIQPSEPRDSAVYFCAATRGIGSTDTQYFGPGTRLTVL.

This clonotype was detected only once. One junction end does not reproduce the germline sequence, and a read error may be involved. J is TRBJ1-4 and V is TRBV7-8; D gene unclear. Germline assignment: CDR1 SGHVS and CDR2 FQNEAQ. CDR3 length: 14 residues. CDR3 coding DNA: TGTGCCATCAGCCCAATAAACCCGATTGAAAAACTGTTTTTT. It yields the protein CAISPINPIEKLFF.

This clonotype has just a few counts. The germline gene is not matched at one end of the junction; a read error may be the cause. This chain uses TRBV12-3 or TRBV12-4 with TRBJ1-1; D remains unclear. The CDR3 spans 11 residues. This CDR3 reads CATSDLGPASF. The CDR3 coding sequence is TGTGCCACCTCTGATTTAGGACCCGCGAGCTTT.

This clonotype was detected a few times. The V call is TRBV5-4, the J call TRBJ1-1; D possibly corresponds to TRBD1 (5 bases). Per germline, CDR1 SGHNT and CDR2 YYREEE (reference sequence). The V gene lost 0 bases and the J gene lost 1 base, with 13 bases spanning the gap. This CDR3 comprises 16 residues. The CDR3 region has the DNA TGTGCCAGCAGCTTGGCCCCAGGGTTGGGGAACACTGAAGCTTTCTTT. This codes for CASSLAPGLGNTEAFF. Supplemented by reference TRBV5-4 and TRBJ1-1, the full variable domain reads ETGVTQSPTHLIKTRGQQVTLRCSSQSGHNTVSWYQQALGQGPQFIFQYYREEENGRGNFPPRFSGLQFPNYSSELNVNALELDDSALYLCASSLAPGLGNTEAFFGQGTRLTVV.

The chain uses TRBV5-1 and TRBJ2-3; 7 nucleotides line up with TRBD2. Germline V CDR1 and CDR2: SGHRS, YFSETQ. Trimming removed 4 bases from V and 3 bases from J; junction bases left unmatched: 5. CDR3 size: 14 residues. For the CDR3, the DNA is TGCGCCAGCAGCGTCGGGGGGACTACAGATACGCAGTATTTT. This codes for CASSVGGTTDTQYF.

V and J are TRBV30 and TRBJ1-1; TRBD1 agrees at 10 bases. The CDR3 extends over 15 amino acids. With 2 bases clipped from V and 11 bases from J, the junction kept 14 bases outside the gene matches. Germline CDR1 and CDR2: GTSNPN and SVGIG (reference sequence). DNA of the CDR3: TGTGCCTGGAGTCTAGAGAGGACAGGGGGATCTTTGGCTTTCTTT. It yields the protein CAWSLERTGGSLAFF.

The table lists this clonotype with many counts. The CDR3 protein is CASSWTGTGSWYEQYF. The CDR3 DNA follows: TGTGCCAGCAGCTGGACCGGGACAGGCAGTTGGTACGAGCAGTACTTC. The genes are TRBV7-8 and TRBJ2-7; 8 nucleotides line up with TRBD1. Germline loops: CDR1 SGHVS, CDR2 FQNEAQ. This CDR3 is built from 16 residues. Losses at the gene ends were 4 bases for V and 4 bases for J; bases not matched to a gene: 12.

This clonotype was seen a handful of times. The V gene is TRBV7-8, the J gene TRBJ2-2; 7 bases map to TRBD2. Germline V gene sequence: CDR1 SGHVS, CDR2 FQNEAQ. This CDR3 comprises 16 residues. V lost 2 bases to trimming and J lost 0 bases; unmatched junction nucleotides: 3. The CDR3 spells CASSLLRESNTGELFF. For the CDR3, the DNA is TGTGCCAGCAGCTTACTGCGGGAGTCGAACACCGGGGAGCTGTTTTTT.

V and J are TRBV4-1 and TRBJ2-7, with TRBD1 matching 10 bases. CDR1 MGHRA and CDR2 YSYEKL come from the germline V gene. V trimming: 0 bases; J trimming: 5 bases; junction bases outside the gene matches: 16. The CDR3 totals 19 residues. The CDR3 bases are TGCGCCAGCAGCCAAGATCCCGTGCGCTGGGACAGGGGTTTCCACGAGCAGTACTTC. Its translation is CASSQDPVRWDRGFHEQYF.

This clonotype was found a few times. The chain has TRBV5-1 and TRBJ2-3; 8 positions agree with TRBD1. After removal of 4 bases from V and 3 bases from J, the junction contained 10 bases not matched to a gene. Germline CDR1 reads SGHRS; CDR2 reads YFSETQ. The CDR3 runs 16 residues. The DNA of the CDR3 is TGCGCCAGCAGCATCTCCGGGACAGGAGGGACAGATACGCAGTATTTT. Its translation is CASSISGTGGTDTQYF.

This clonotype was recorded a few times. The chain recombines TRBV29-1 with TRBJ1-2; D might be TRBD1 (6 bases). Germline loops: CDR1 SQVTM, CDR2 ANQGSEA. V gave up 7 bases and J gave up 4 bases, with 22 bases separating them. The CDR3 contains 15 residues. Here the CDR3 reads CSARQAAYLLYGYTF. The DNA of the CDR3 is TGCAGCGCCCGACAGGCAGCTTATCTTCTCTATGGCTACACCTTC.

The rearrangement joins TRBV7-9 to TRBJ2-1, with TRBD2 matching over 12 bases. The CDR3 extends over 17 amino acids. Germline CDR1 and CDR2: SEHNR and FQNEAQ (reference sequence). J was trimmed by 5 bases and V by 11 bases; bases with no gene match: 16. CDR3 protein: CAGTTSGGPPQDNEQFF. CDR3 DNA: TGTGCCGGAACGACTAGCGGGGGTCCCCCTCAGGACAATGAGCAGTTCTTC.

This clonotype occurred a few times. The chain uses TRBV9 and TRBJ2-2, with D perhaps matching TRBD1 (5 bases). The germline V and J ends were trimmed by 0 bases and 1 base, with 10 bases remaining between them. The CDR3 runs to 16 residues. Germline V CDR1 and CDR2: SGDLS, YYNGEE. The CDR3 loop is CASSVARQRNTGELFF. For the CDR3, the DNA is TGTGCCAGCAGCGTAGCGAGACAGAGGAACACCGGGGAGCTGTTTTTT.

This chain uses TRBV20-1 with TRBJ2-3; possibly TRBD1 or TRBD2 for D (5 bases each). This CDR3 has 11 residues. V was cut by 3 bases and J by 10 bases, with 11 bases left in between. The germline CDR1 and CDR2 sequences are DFQATT and SNEGSKA (reference sequence). This chain's CDR3 is CSARTGTAQYF. CDR3 bases: TGCAGTGCTAGGACCGGGACGGCGCAGTATTTT.